These 28 T cell receptor beta chains came from one sample sequenced in a study of T cell responses to AZD1222 COVID-19 vaccine. Libraries were prepared by immunoSEQ multiplex PCR; TCRdb keeps only in-frame clonotypes and omits some of them. The table has under 150,000 clones, roughly 93% seen once; the top ten hold about 2%. The sample here was peripheral blood, taken 28 days after the second AZD1222 dose. These receptors were collected from an adult who received the AZD1222 COVID-19 vaccine.

This rearrangement joins TRBV7-3 to TRBJ2-3; 7 bases agree with TRBD2. CDR1 and CDR2 from the germline V gene are SGHTA and FQGTGA. The CDR3 runs to 16 residues. After removal of 2 bases from V and 0 bases from J, the junction contained 5 bases not matched to a gene. This CDR3 reads CASSLDGGSSTDTQYF. As DNA, the CDR3 is TGTGCCAGCAGCTTAGACGGGGGGTCTAGCACAGATACGCAGTATTTT.

In this sample, this clone turned up once. The V call is TRBV19, the J call TRBJ2-1; D remains unclear. The CDR3 has 14 residues. Trimming took off 2 bases at V and 4 bases at J, with 9 bases between the two ends. Germline V gene data show CDR1 as LNHDA and CDR2 as SQIVND (reference sequence). The CDR3: CASSIFARYNEQFF. The CDR3 coding sequence is TGTGCCAGTAGTATATTCGCCAGATACAATGAGCAGTTCTTC. Full variable domain (rest looked up from reference TRBV19 and TRBJ2-1): DGGITQSPKYLFRKEGQNVTLSCEQNLNHDAMYWYRQDPGQGLRLIYYSQIVNDFQKGDIAEGYSVSREKKESFPLTVTSAQKNPTAFYLCASSIFARYNEQFFGPGTRLTVL.

This rearrangement joins TRBV18 to TRBJ1-2, with 8 bases that match TRBD1. Germline values: CDR1 KGHSH, CDR2 LQKENI. J gave up 7 bases and V 4 bases, and 5 bases lay outside the gene matches. The CDR3 length is 13 residues. The DNA of the CDR3 is TGTGCCAGCTCACAGCCAGGGGGCTCTGGCTACACCTTC. Residues: CASSQPGGSGYTF. Full variable domain (remainder filled in from reference TRBV18 and TRBJ1-2): NAGVMQNPRHLVRRRGQEARLRCSPMKGHSHVYWYRQLPEEGLKFMVYLQKENIIDESGMPKERFSAEFPKEGPSILRIQQVVRGDSAAYFCASSQPGGSGYTFGSGTRLTVV.

The chain couples TRBV6-5 to TRBJ1-4; unclear D gene. Germline-derived CDR1 and CDR2 are MNHEY and SVGAGI. V shed 1 base and J shed 8 bases, with 14 bases lying between them. The CDR3 is 15 amino acids. CDR3 protein: CASSYLTLNGEKLFF. The DNA for the CDR3 is TGTGCCAGCAGTTACTTGACACTCAATGGGGAAAAACTGTTTTTT.

In regard to this clone: Mismatch with germline at one junction end may stem from a read error. DNA of the CDR3: TGTGCTAGCAGCTTTTCAGCGGGAGGTGAGACCCAGTACTTC. It is translated as CASSFSAGGETQYF. The chain uses TRBV7-7 and TRBJ2-5, with 9 nucleotides matching TRBD2. This CDR3 contains 14 residues. Germline CDR1 and CDR2: SSHAT and FNYEAQ (reference sequence).

V is TRBV5-8 and J is TRBJ1-3; 12 nucleotides line up with TRBD1. Per germline, CDR1 SGHTS and CDR2 YDEGEE. The CDR3 contains 15 residues. Germline trimming cut 4 bases from V and 7 bases from J; bases unmatched to any gene: 6. The DNA of the CDR3 is TGTGCCAGCAGCCTGGGACAGGGGGCGGGTAACACCATATATTTT. Translated, it gives CASSLGQGAGNTIYF.

The gene calls are TRBV5-4 and TRBJ1-3; 9 bases agree with TRBD1. This CDR3 has 15 residues. The V and J ends lost 2 bases and 2 bases, in that order; junction bases with no gene match: 2. The germline V gene encodes CDR1 SGHNT and CDR2 YYREEE (reference sequence). The CDR3 DNA reads TGTGCCAGCAGCTTACAGGGGGCGCCTGGAAACACCATATATTTT. Its translation: CASSLQGAPGNTIYF.

This clone came up a few times. The chain combines TRBV19 with TRBJ1-2; possible D gene TRBD1, 5 bases. V dropped 5 bases and J dropped 5 bases, with 9 bases sitting between them. The CDR3 consists of 12 residues. Germline CDR1 is LNHDA and CDR2 is SQIVND (reference sequence). CDR3 in amino acids: CASSRREYGYTF. The CDR3 bases are TGTGCCAGTAGTCGCAGGGAATATGGCTACACCTTC.

J is TRBJ1-1 and V is TRBV10-3, with 7 bases aligning to TRBD1. After removal of 3 bases from V and 1 base from J, the junction contained 5 bases not matched to a gene. The CDR3 has 15 amino acids. Germline assignment: CDR1 ENHRY and CDR2 SYGVKD. The CDR3 protein is CAISDPGQKNTEAFF. The CDR3, as DNA: TGTGCCATCAGTGACCCGGGACAGAAGAACACTGAAGCTTTCTTT.

This clone has a single count. The chain is built from TRBV19 and TRBJ1-1; the D is unclear. The V end lost 4 bases, the J end lost 1 base, and 7 bases lay between the germline ends. The CDR3 length is 13 residues. CDR1 is LNHDA, CDR2 SQIVND, per germline (reference sequence). CDR3 in DNA: TGTGCCAGTAGTACAAACAGGAACACTGAAGCTTTCTTT. Its protein is CASSTNRNTEAFF.

The V call is TRBV18, the J call TRBJ2-3; D gene ambiguous. The germline CDR1 and CDR2 sequences are KGHSH and LQKENI. Trimming pared 0 bases from V and 2 bases from J, leaving 12 bases between. The CDR3 is 16 residues long. CDR3 bases: TGTGCCAGCTCACCACCGGCCCCCACACCCACAGATACGCAGTATTTT. Translating it yields CASSPPAPTPTDTQYF. Combining the CDR3 with reference TRBV18 and TRBJ2-3 gives the whole variable domain NAGVMQNPRHLVRRRGQEARLRCSPMKGHSHVYWYRQLPEEGLKFMVYLQKENIIDESGMPKERFSAEFPKEGPSILRIQQVVRGDSAAYFCASSPPAPTPTDTQYFGPGTRLTVL.

The CDR3 DNA sequence: TGTGCCAGCAGCTTGAACCGATACACTGAAGCTTTCTTT. Translated: CASSLNRYTEAFF. This chain links TRBV5-6 with TRBJ1-1, with D uncertain. The germline V and J ends were trimmed by 1 base and 3 bases, with 7 bases remaining between them. This CDR3 has 13 amino acids. Looked up from germline, CDR1 is SGHDT and CDR2 is YYEEEE.

The chain recombines TRBV15 with TRBJ2-7; D not certain. Per the germline V gene, CDR1 is LNHNV and CDR2 is YYDKDF (reference sequence). Trimming pared 0 bases from V and 3 bases from J, leaving 6 bases between. The CDR3 has 13 residues. The CDR3 nucleotides read TGTGCCACCAGCAGAGATCAAGTCTACGAGCAGTACTTC. Amino acid sequence: CATSRDQVYEQYF.

J is TRBJ2-5 and V is TRBV9; 7 nucleotides match TRBD2. Germline V CDR1 and CDR2: SGDLS, YYNGEE. This CDR3 is built from 16 residues. V shed 5 bases, J shed 1 base, and the junction held 11 bases outside the gene matches. Written as DNA, the CDR3 is TGTGCCAGCAGTATTAGTGGGGGGGTTACCCAAGAGACCCAGTACTTC. It specifies CASSISGGVTQETQYF.

V is TRBV4-2 and J is TRBJ2-3; D might be TRBD1 (5 bases). The V end lost 2 bases, the J end lost 4 bases, and 13 bases lay between the germline ends. CDR3 length: 15 amino acids. Germline CDR1 and CDR2: LGHNA and YNFKEQ. The CDR3 DNA reads as TGTGCCAGCAGCCAAAGTAGGGGTGAGGCAGATACGCAGTATTTT. Amino acid sequence: CASSQSRGEADTQYF.

This chain connects TRBV6-5 to TRBJ1-2; a possible D gene is TRBD1 (6 bases). Trimming removed 0 bases from V and 5 bases from J, with 10 bases in between. The CDR3 runs to 14 residues. Germline V lookup: CDR1 MNHEY, CDR2 SVGAGI. DNA for the CDR3: TGTGCCAGCAGTTACTCCGGAGGGGGGTATGGCTACACCTTC. This encodes CASSYSGGGYGYTF.

V gene TRBV18 combines with J gene TRBJ2-5, with D possibly TRBD1 on 6 matching bases. This CDR3 has 13 amino acids. Germline V lookup: CDR1 KGHSH, CDR2 LQKENI. Trimming left V 4 bases short and J 4 bases short, with 10 bases between. CDR3 sequence: CASSREGGETQYF. CDR3 in DNA: TGTGCCAGCTCACGTGAAGGGGGAGAGACCCAGTACTTC.

V gene TRBV7-8 combines with J gene TRBJ2-7; no reliable D call. The V end lost 8 bases, the J end lost 3 bases, and 14 bases lay between the germline ends. The germline CDR1 and CDR2 sequences are SGHVS and FQNEAQ. The CDR3 totals 13 residues. The CDR3 loop reads CASSRASLYEQYF. For the CDR3, the DNA is TGTGCCAGCTCCCGGGCCTCACTCTACGAGCAGTACTTC. Variable domain in full (rest from reference TRBV7-8 and TRBJ2-7): GAGVSQSPRYKVAKRGQDVALRCDPISGHVSLFWYQQALGQGPEFLTYFQNEAQLDKSGLPSDRFFAERPEGSVSTLKIQRTQQEDSAVYLCASSRASLYEQYFGPGTRLTVT.

The chain is built from TRBV9 and TRBJ1-2, with D maybe TRBD1 (6 bases). Trimming took 3 bases from V and 5 from J, leaving 14 bases between them. The V gene's germline CDR1 is SGDLS and CDR2 YYNGEE. This CDR3 spans 14 amino acids. The CDR3 DNA reads TGTGCCAGCAGCGCCACAGGGACGGATTATGGCTACACCTTC. Translating gives CASSATGTDYGYTF.

The gene calls are TRBV7-3 and TRBJ1-2; no firm D call. Germline V CDR1 and CDR2: SGHTA, FQGTGA. The CDR3 is 16 residues long. The germline V and J ends were trimmed by 2 bases and 3 bases, with 16 bases remaining between them. CDR3 sequence: CASSLRWGNGYYGYTF. The CDR3 nucleotides are TGTGCCAGCAGCTTACGATGGGGTAACGGGTACTATGGCTACACCTTC. Filled out from reference TRBV7-3 and TRBJ1-2, the complete variable domain reads GAGVSQTPSNKVTEKGKYVELRCDPISGHTALYWYRQSLGQGPEFLIYFQGTGAADDSGLPNDRFFAVRPEGSVSTLKIQRTERGDSAVYLCASSLRWGNGYYGYTFGSGTRLTVV.

V and J are TRBV7-3 and TRBJ1-6, with 8 nucleotides matching TRBD1. The germline V gene encodes CDR1 SGHTA and CDR2 FQGTGA. Unmatched junction bases numbered 3, after V lost 6 bases and J lost 8 bases. The CDR3 is made up of 13 amino acids. For the CDR3, the DNA is TGTGCCAGCAGAACAGGGGGTCATTCACCCCTCCACTTT. This gives the protein CASRTGGHSPLHF. The entire variable domain, with the rest obtained from reference TRBV7-3 and TRBJ1-6, is as follows: GAGVSQTPSNKVTEKGKYVELRCDPISGHTALYWYRQSLGQGPEFLIYFQGTGAADDSGLPNDRFFAVRPEGSVSTLKIQRTERGDSAVYLCASRTGGHSPLHFGNGTRLTVT.

The chain links TRBV15 to TRBJ2-3; D unclear. CDR1 is LNHNV, CDR2 YYDKDF, per germline (reference sequence). CDR3 length: 14 residues. Trimming shortened V by 0 bases and J by 2 bases, and 6 bases separated the two germline ends. This CDR3 is CATSRDDFTDTQYF. CDR3 nucleotides: TGTGCCACCAGCAGAGATGATTTCACAGATACGCAGTATTTT. Complete variable domain (other parts from reference TRBV15 and TRBJ2-3): DAMVIQNPRYQVTQFGKPVTLSCSQTLNHNVMYWYQQKSSQAPKLLFHYYDKDFNNEADTPDNFQSRRPNTSFCFLDIRSPGLGDTAMYLCATSRDDFTDTQYFGPGTRLTVL.

This chain connects TRBV5-1 to TRBJ2-5, with 10 bases matching TRBD1. The trim removed 4 bases at V and 4 bases at J, leaving 10 bases unmatched. The CDR3 is 16 amino acids. Germline CDR1 reads SGHRS; CDR2 reads YFSETQ. The CDR3 DNA follows: TGCGCCAGCAGCGTATCCGGGACAGGGGTTTCAGAGACCCAGTACTTC. Translating gives CASSVSGTGVSETQYF. Supplemented by reference TRBV5-1 and TRBJ2-5, the full variable domain reads KAGVTQTPRYLIKTRGQQVTLSCSPISGHRSVSWYQQTPGQGLQFLFEYFSETQRNKGNFPGRFSGRQFSNSRSEMNVSTLELGDSALYLCASSVSGTGVSETQYFGPGTRLLVL.

This chain links TRBV19 with TRBJ1-2; maybe TRBD1 (5 bases). Germline lookup yields CDR1 LNHDA and CDR2 SQIVND (reference sequence). The CDR3 consists of 18 residues. The V gene lost 7 bases and the J gene lost 2 bases, with 26 bases spanning the gap. CDR3 residues: CASNDGRQSIFSNYGYTF. The CDR3 DNA reads as TGTGCCAGTAACGATGGGCGACAGAGTATCTTTTCGAACTATGGCTACACCTTC.

This clone was observed a single time. This sequence joins TRBV29-1 and TRBJ1-4, with D hard to call. V lost 3 bases and J 0 bases, leaving 5 bases between the germline ends. Germline values: CDR1 SQVTM, CDR2 ANQGSEA. The CDR3 consists of 13 residues. CDR3 loop: CSVETTTNEKLFF. The CDR3 DNA sequence: TGCAGCGTTGAGACAACAACTAATGAAAAACTGTTTTTT.

The rearrangement joins TRBV7-8 to TRBJ1-1; D remains unclear. The CDR3 covers 13 residues. Looked up from germline, CDR1 is SGHVS and CDR2 is FQNEAQ. The V and J ends lost 4 bases and 7 bases respectively, with 13 bases between them. CDR3 bases: TGTGCCAGCAGCTCAGGACGGTCCGGTGAAGCTTTCTTT. Translated, it gives CASSSGRSGEAFF.

The genes are TRBV4-1 and TRBJ1-6; 7 nucleotides agree with TRBD1. The CDR3 runs to 13 residues. CDR1 is MGHRA and CDR2 is YSYEKL in the germline V gene. V lost 4 bases, J lost 7 bases, and 1 base stayed unmatched. CDR3 coding DNA: TGCGCCAGCAGCCCGGACAGGAATTCACCCCTCCACTTT. It codes for CASSPDRNSPLHF.

V and J are TRBV7-9 and TRBJ1-2; TRBD1 might be the D (6 bases). The CDR3 extends over 17 amino acids. Trimming took off 2 bases at V and 2 bases at J, with 18 bases between the two ends. CDR1 SEHNR and CDR2 FQNEAQ come from the germline V gene (reference sequence). CDR3 coding DNA: TGTGCCAGCAGCTTAACGGGGGCGCCGGGCCCGAACTATGGCTACACCTTC. This sequence encodes CASSLTGAPGPNYGYTF.